These 14 T cell receptor beta chains originate from one sample sequenced in a study of shared clonotypes between healthy human individuals. Generated by immunoSEQ multiplex PCR, the TCRdb table keeps only in-frame clones and is missing some. The sample lists 100,000 to 130,000 clones, roughly two thirds occurring once. Source material: memory CD8+ T cells sorted from blood. Subset: CD45RO+ cells pooled with CCR7-negative TemRA cells. The source of these receptors is a woman in her 30s in good health.

This rearrangement joins TRBV30 to TRBJ2-7, with TRBD2 identical over 9 bases. Germline trimming cut 2 bases from V and 5 bases from J; bases unmatched to any gene: 4. The CDR3 is 13 residues long. The germline gives CDR1 GTSNPN, CDR2 SVGIG (reference sequence). CDR3 sequence reads: CAWSTSGWNEQYF. The CDR3 DNA reads TGTGCCTGGAGTACTAGCGGGTGGAACGAGCAGTACTTC.

The chain joins TRBV6-4 to TRBJ2-3; the match to TRBD1 covers 9 bases. The CDR3 runs 17 residues. Losses at the gene ends were 0 bases for V and 1 base for J; bases not matched to a gene: 5. CDR1 and CDR2 from the germline V gene are MRHNA and SNTAGT. For the CDR3, the DNA is TGTGCCAGCAGTGACTCGATCGGGGACAGGGGCACAGATACGCAGTATTTT. This codes for CASSDSIGDRGTDTQYF.

This clone was detected only once. J is TRBJ2-1 and V is TRBV11-2; D unresolved. The V end was cut by 5 bases, the J end by 5 bases, with 13 bases between. The CDR3 runs to 14 residues. Germline V gene sequence: CDR1 SGHAT, CDR2 FQNNGV. Written as DNA, the CDR3 is TGTGCCAGCAGCCCCCCATTTCCCCACAATGAGCAGTTCTTC. Translated: CASSPPFPHNEQFF. The full variable domain, with the rest looked up from reference TRBV11-2 and TRBJ2-1, is EAGVAQSPRYKIIEKRQSVAFWCNPISGHATLYWYQQILGQGPKLLIQFQNNGVVDDSQLPKDRFSAERLKGVDSTLKIQPAKLEDSAVYLCASSPPFPHNEQFFGPGTRLTVL.

The chain carries TRBV2 and TRBJ2-2; 10 nucleotides line up with TRBD2. J was trimmed by 4 bases and V by 5 bases; bases with no gene match: 4. Germline assignment: CDR1 SNHLY and CDR2 FYNNEI. This CDR3 has 15 residues. CDR3 residues: CASSSGRASTGELFF. The CDR3 DNA follows: TGTGCCAGCAGTAGCGGGAGGGCCTCCACCGGGGAGCTGTTTTTT.

V and J are TRBV2 and TRBJ2-7; tentative D call: TRBD1 (6 bases). The CDR3 has 15 amino acids. Trimming took 3 bases from V and 2 from J, leaving 14 bases between them. Germline V lookup: CDR1 SNHLY, CDR2 FYNNEI. DNA of the CDR3: TGTGCCAGCAGTGACTTTATAGGGGGAGCCTACGAGCAGTACTTC. Protein sequence: CASSDFIGGAYEQYF.

V and J are TRBV14 and TRBJ1-1; D is perhaps TRBD1 (6 bases). The CDR3 spans 13 residues. The V and J ends lost 2 bases and 3 bases respectively, with 7 bases between them. Germline lookup yields CDR1 SGHDN and CDR2 FVKESK. The CDR3 spells CASSQQGYTEAFF. CDR3 nucleotides: TGTGCCAGCAGCCAACAGGGGTACACTGAAGCTTTCTTT.

The CDR3 DNA is TGTGCCAGCAGTCCGGGGACAGGGGAAACTGAAGCTTTCTTT. It translates to CASSPGTGETEAFF. The chain uses TRBV25-1 and TRBJ1-1; 10 bases map to TRBD1. This CDR3 has 14 amino acids. After removal of 5 bases from V and 5 bases from J, the junction contained 5 bases not matched to a gene. Germline CDR1 and CDR2: MGHDK and SYGVNS.

This clone ranks as medium-sized. The genes are TRBV5-1 and TRBJ2-7, with D unresolved. Trimming shortened V by 2 bases and J by 3 bases, and 9 bases separated the two germline ends. The CDR3 length is 13 residues. Germline V CDR1 and CDR2: SGHRS, YFSETQ. The CDR3 loop is CASSFDGNYEQYF. The CDR3 DNA reads TGCGCCAGCAGCTTCGACGGAAACTACGAGCAGTACTTC.

The rearrangement uses TRBV11-2 and TRBJ2-3; D uncertain. The CDR3 is 12 residues long. Trimming left V 0 bases short and J 5 bases short, with 3 bases between. Germline values: CDR1 SGHAT, CDR2 FQNNGV. The CDR3 region has the DNA TGTGCCAGCAGCTTAGAGATAGATACGCAGTATTTT. Translated, it gives CASSLEIDTQYF.

V usage is TRBV27 and J usage is TRBJ2-2; D possibly corresponds to TRBD2 (5 bases). This CDR3 comprises 14 residues. V was shortened by 6 bases and J by 3 bases, with 11 bases between the two germline ends. CDR1 is MNHEY and CDR2 is SMNVEV in the germline V gene (reference sequence). The CDR3 loop is CASREGRDTGELFF. The DNA for the CDR3 is TGTGCCAGCAGAGAGGGCCGGGACACCGGGGAGCTGTTTTTT.

CDR3 in DNA: TGTGCCACCAGCAGATCCGGGACGAACCTGCAAGAGACCCAGTACTTC. It translates to CATSRSGTNLQETQYF. The rearrangement joins TRBV15 to TRBJ2-5; D possibly uses TRBD1 or TRBD2 (5 bases each). Per the germline V gene, CDR1 is LNHNV and CDR2 is YYDKDF (reference sequence). Trimming removed 2 bases at V and 2 bases at J, with 15 bases between. CDR3 size: 16 residues.

Note on this clone: With only one base between it and a far larger clone, this is likely a read error. The chain has TRBV11-2 and TRBJ1-2, with 9 bases lining up with TRBD1. The CDR3 length is 13 residues. In germline, CDR1 is SGHAT, CDR2 FQNNGV. CDR3 loop: CANSLGTGNGYTF. The CDR3 nucleotides are TGTGCCAACAGCTTAGGGACAGGGAATGGCTACACCTTC.

The gene calls are TRBV28 and TRBJ1-5; TRBD1 might be the D (6 bases). With 2 bases removed from V and 0 bases from J, the gap between germline ends came to 23 bases. Germline V gene lookup returns CDR1 MDHEN and CDR2 SYDVKM. This CDR3 spans 20 amino acids. The CDR3 spells CASSLLLLVQGGDSNQPQHF. The CDR3, as DNA: TGTGCCAGCAGTTTACTACTTCTTGTACAGGGAGGGGATAGCAATCAGCCCCAGCATTTT.

The chain has TRBV6-4 and TRBJ2-3; 10 bases match TRBD2. The CDR3 covers 15 residues. V dropped 5 bases and J dropped 4; count of bases not matched to a gene: 6. Germline V gives CDR1 MRHNA, CDR2 SNTAGT. The CDR3 region is CASSPEGLAADTQYF. The DNA for the CDR3 is TGTGCCAGCAGTCCGGAAGGACTAGCGGCAGATACGCAGTATTTT.